This T cell receptor (beta chain) stems from a study of T-cell reconstitution after alpha-beta-depleted transplantation in children. This clonotype occurred a few times. In germline, CDR1 is SGHTA, CDR2 FQGNSA. The CDR3 spans 13 residues. Trimming removed 9 bases from V and 3 bases from J, with 12 bases in between. Unique molecular identifiers were incorporated when the TCRbeta library was constructed. TCRdb fed the PCR reads into MiXCR, producing one record per CDR3 protein. The sample lists some 500,000 distinct CDR3 sequences; roughly 18% were seen once. Sequencing used PBMCs from the stem cell graft donor, obtained from the stem cell graft. This chain joins TRBV7-2 and TRBJ2-1, with a tentative D call TRBD2 (6 bases). This clonotype was sampled from a human donor who donated a stem cell graft to a child with acute lymphoblastic leukemia. The CDR3 sequence is CASRLDLYNEQFF. The CDR3, as DNA: TGTGCCAGTAGACTAGATCTCTACAATGAGCAGTTCTTC.